This TCR beta chain was found in a study of shared clonotypes between healthy human individuals (dated by TCRdb to 2020 to 2022). Some background on the complete study: Three men and a couple of women, aged 18 to 49 years, made up the cohort. For each donor, three plates each were used for CD4 naive and CD4 memory, two plates were used for CD8 naive, and one plate was used for CD8 memory. To estimate repertoire size and how much clonotype sharing occurs between individuals, the study deeply sequenced the blood TCR repertoires of five healthy adults. Libraries were prepared and TCR repertoires were sequenced by different laboratories using diverse techniques, in order to increase sequencing depth and limit assay-specific biases. Leukapheresis yielded between about 0.8 and 9.5 billion PBMCs per donor.

Taken from the germline V gene, the CDR1 and CDR2 loops are MNHEY and SVGAGI. The CDR3, from cysteine to phenylalanine, totals 16 residues. Kept here is only the CDR3 DNA, which spans 48 bases and is read in frame from base 1. V lost 1 base and J lost 8 bases, and the count of bases not matched to a germline gene is 9. The donors were healthy, HIV-negative adults with no recently reported acute infections or vaccinations. All donors were Caucasian adults living in Nashville, Tennessee, USA. CD4+ T cells were enriched by magnetic negative selection, after which naive cells were positively selected on CD45RA and the negative fraction was taken as the memory subset. Blood was obtained by leukapheresis, after which PBMCs were separated by Ficoll-Histopaque density gradient centrifugation and cryopreserved in liquid nitrogen vapor phase. Analytical flow cytometry was used to check the purity and quantity of every magnetically sorted T cell population. Genomic DNA was isolated from every sorted fraction and measured by UV absorbance on a Nanodrop 2000c.

TCR CDR3 regions were amplified from genomic DNA by multiplex PCR using the deep immunoSEQ assay. Extracted genomic DNA from each cell subset was distributed evenly across all wells of several immunoSEQ 96-well plates, and each plate was treated as a replicate. Each replicate PCR for sorted subsets received around 210 ng genomic DNA, equal to tens of thousands of T cell genomes. Purified libraries were measured with a Qubit 3.0 fluorometer, size-checked on a Bioanalyzer 2100, and measured again with the KAPA Library Quantification kit. Every immunoSEQ 96-well plate was sequenced on a separate single-read 150-cycle Illumina NextSeq 550 flow cell. Under the source paper's analysis protocol: Because the immunoSEQ output held only junctional sequences and lacked quality scores, the filtering could not match the filtering applied to full-length reads. Sequences were annotated with PyIR, a Python wrapper for IgBLAST v1.9, and V/J genes and CDR3 were assigned using IMGT germline references. Reads were removed for weak V/J assignments (E-value above 1e-6), missing CDR3, stop codons, out-of-frame junctions, or ambiguous translated residues. V3J clonotypes were defined by identical inferred V gene, J gene, and CDR3 amino acid sequence. To compute the percentage overlap between repertoires, the number of shared unique clonotypes was divided by the size of the smaller repertoire. Repertoire richness was assessed with RTK rarefaction, the Chao1 estimator, and Recon v2.1 estimates of unobserved clonotypes. Generation probabilities for all TCRbeta clonotypes obtained by the gDNA method from a handful of donors were computed using OLGA. The table was pulled from immuneACCESS by TCRdb, which kept in-frame rearrangements only. Such tables lose some clones; where checked, under half of the loss comes from unresolved V genes, and the rest has no known cause. V and J calls and clone size come straight from that table; D and trimming were deduced from the DNA. This sample lists around 2,000,000 clones; roughly 95% were detected once. Jointly, the top ten make up more than 0.1% of the sample.

About this clone itself: Its target antigen remains unknown. Within one base of it there is no much larger clone, and no base qualities were kept.

The full study reports these points: Naive subsets generally had larger estimated clonotype richness than memory subsets did. The small number of donors limited the genetic and exposure-history diversity represented. Sampling was restricted to blood, and TCR repertoires in tissue are likely to differ from TCR repertoires in blood. Across several donors, about 5% of naive CD4, approximately 3.6% of naive CD8, about 2.3% of memory CD4, and roughly 0.4% of memory CD8 clonotypes were shared. Even with the large sequencing depth, rarefaction of the sorted-subset datasets indicated that sequencing was incomplete. Based on pairwise subsampling, the degree of clonotype sharing among donors was expected to be affected by sequencing depth. Compared with non-shared clonotypes, clonotypes shared by all four sorted-subset donors had higher generation probabilities.

The TCR sequence derives from a man younger than 30 in good health. The V and J segments used are TRBV6-5 and TRBJ2-2; 8 central bases correspond to TRBD1. The specimen was naive CD4+ T cells sorted from blood. According to the study, the label for this sample's cell subset or site signals: CD45RA+ positively selected. The CDR3 amino acid sequence is: CASSYLRGQGMGELFF. The nucleotide sequence is TGTGCCAGCAGTTACTTACGTGGACAGGGAATGGGGGAGCTGTTTTTT.